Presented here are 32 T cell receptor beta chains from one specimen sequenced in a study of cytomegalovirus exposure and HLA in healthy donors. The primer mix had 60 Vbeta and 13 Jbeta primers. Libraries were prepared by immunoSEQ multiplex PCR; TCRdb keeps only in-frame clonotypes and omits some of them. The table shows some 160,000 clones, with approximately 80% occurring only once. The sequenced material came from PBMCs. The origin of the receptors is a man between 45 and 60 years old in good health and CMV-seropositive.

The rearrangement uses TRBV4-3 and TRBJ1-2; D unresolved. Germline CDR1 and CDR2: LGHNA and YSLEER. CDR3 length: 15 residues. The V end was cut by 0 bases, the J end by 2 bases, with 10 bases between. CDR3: CASSQDLSRNYGYTF. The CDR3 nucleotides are TGCGCCAGCAGCCAAGATCTAAGCCGGAACTATGGCTACACCTTC.

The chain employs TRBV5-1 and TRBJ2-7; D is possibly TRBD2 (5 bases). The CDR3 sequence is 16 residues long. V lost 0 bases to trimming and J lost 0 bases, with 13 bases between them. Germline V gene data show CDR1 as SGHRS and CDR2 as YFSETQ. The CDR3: CASSLEALGSSYEQYF. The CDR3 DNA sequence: TGCGCCAGCAGCTTGGAGGCGCTGGGGAGCTCCTACGAGCAGTACTTC.

The CDR3 sequence is CASSFGTDNSPLHF. CDR3 sequence (DNA): TGTGCCAGCAGCTTCGGGACAGATAATTCACCCCTCCACTTT. The chain has TRBV11-1 and TRBJ1-6; 7 bases are a match to TRBD1. The CDR3 runs 14 residues. Germline V CDR1 and CDR2: SGHAT, FQDESV (reference sequence). Trimming at V came to 3 bases and at J to 5 bases, leaving 1 base not matched to a gene.

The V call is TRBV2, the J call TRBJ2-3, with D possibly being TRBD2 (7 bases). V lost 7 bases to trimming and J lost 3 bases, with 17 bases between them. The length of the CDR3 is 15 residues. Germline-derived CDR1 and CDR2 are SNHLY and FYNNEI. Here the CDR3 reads CASTQEGGATDTQYF. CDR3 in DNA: TGTGCCAGCACCCAGGAGGGGGGGGCTACAGATACGCAGTATTTT.

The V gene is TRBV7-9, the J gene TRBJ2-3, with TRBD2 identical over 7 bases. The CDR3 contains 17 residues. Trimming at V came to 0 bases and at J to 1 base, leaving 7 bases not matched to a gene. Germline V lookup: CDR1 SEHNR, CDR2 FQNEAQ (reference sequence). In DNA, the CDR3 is TGTGCCAGCAGCTTAGCCTTAGAACGGGGGGGCACAGATACGCAGTATTTT. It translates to CASSLALERGGTDTQYF.

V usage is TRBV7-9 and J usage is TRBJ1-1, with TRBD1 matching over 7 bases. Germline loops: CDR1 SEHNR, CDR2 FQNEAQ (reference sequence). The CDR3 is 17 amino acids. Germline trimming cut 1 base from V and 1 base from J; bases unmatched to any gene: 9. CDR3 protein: CASSLGLPGQQNTEAFF. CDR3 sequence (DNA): TGTGCCAGCAGCTTAGGGCTACCGGGACAGCAGAACACTGAAGCTTTCTTT.

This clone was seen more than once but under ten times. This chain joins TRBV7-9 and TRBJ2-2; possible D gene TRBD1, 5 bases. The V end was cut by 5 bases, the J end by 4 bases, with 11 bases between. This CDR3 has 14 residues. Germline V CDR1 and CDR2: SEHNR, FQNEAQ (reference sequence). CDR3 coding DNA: TGTGCCAGCAGCCCCGGACAACCCACCGGGGAGCTGTTTTTT. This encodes CASSPGQPTGELFF.

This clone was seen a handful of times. The CDR3 sequence is CASSLGHLEAFF. CDR3 bases: TGTGCCAGCAGCTTAGGACACCTTGAAGCTTTCTTT. This chain joins TRBV7-9 and TRBJ1-1; D gene uncertain. CDR3 size: 12 residues. Germline V gene sequence: CDR1 SEHNR, CDR2 FQNEAQ (reference sequence). V dropped 1 base and J dropped 7 bases, with 7 bases sitting between them.

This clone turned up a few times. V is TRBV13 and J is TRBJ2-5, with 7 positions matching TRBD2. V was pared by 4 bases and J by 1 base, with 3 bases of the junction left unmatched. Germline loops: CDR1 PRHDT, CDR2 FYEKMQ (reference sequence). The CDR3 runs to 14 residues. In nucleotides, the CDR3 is TGTGCCAGCAGCTCCGGGGGGACCCAAGAGACCCAGTACTTC. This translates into CASSSGGTQETQYF.

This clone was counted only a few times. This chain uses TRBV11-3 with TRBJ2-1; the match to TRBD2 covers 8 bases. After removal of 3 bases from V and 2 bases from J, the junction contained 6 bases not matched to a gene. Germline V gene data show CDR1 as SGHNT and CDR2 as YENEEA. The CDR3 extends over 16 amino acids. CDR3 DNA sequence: TGTGCCAGCAGCTTCTCCCTCGGGGGGGCCTACAATGAGCAGTTCTTC. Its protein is CASSFSLGGAYNEQFF.

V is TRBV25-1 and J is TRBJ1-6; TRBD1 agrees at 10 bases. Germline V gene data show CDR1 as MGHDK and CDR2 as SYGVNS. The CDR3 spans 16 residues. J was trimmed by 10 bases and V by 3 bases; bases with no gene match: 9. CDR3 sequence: CASSDSDRGRNSPLHF. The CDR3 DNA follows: TGTGCCAGCAGTGACTCAGACAGGGGGCGCAACTCACCCCTCCACTTT. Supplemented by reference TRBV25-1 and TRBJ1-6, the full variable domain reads EADIYQTPRYLVIGTGKKITLECSQTMGHDKMYWYQQDPGMELHLIHYSYGVNSTEKGDLSSESTVSRIRTEHFPLTLESARPSHTSQYLCASSDSDRGRNSPLHFGNGTRLTVT.

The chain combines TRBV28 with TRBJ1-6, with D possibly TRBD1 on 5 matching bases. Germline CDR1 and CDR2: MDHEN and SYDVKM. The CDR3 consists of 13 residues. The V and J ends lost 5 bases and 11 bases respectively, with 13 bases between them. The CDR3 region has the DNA TGTGCCAGCAGTGGGACTCCAGGAACACCCCTCCACTTT. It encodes CASSGTPGTPLHF.

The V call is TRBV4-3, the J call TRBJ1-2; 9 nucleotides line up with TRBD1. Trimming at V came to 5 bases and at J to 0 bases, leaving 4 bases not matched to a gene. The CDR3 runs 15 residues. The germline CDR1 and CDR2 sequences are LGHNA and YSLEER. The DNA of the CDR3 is TGCGCCAGCAGCGGGACAGGGATTACTAACTATGGCTACACCTTC. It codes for CASSGTGITNYGYTF.

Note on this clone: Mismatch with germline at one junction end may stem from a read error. For the CDR3, the DNA is TGTGCCAGCAGCTCAACACGGGACTCCCACTACTTC. Translated, it gives CASSSTRDSHYF. This chain links TRBV7-2 with TRBJ2-5; TRBD2 might be the D (6 bases). The CDR3 length is 12 residues. Looked up from germline, CDR1 is SGHTA and CDR2 is FQGNSA. The variable domain in full, with the rest retrieved from reference TRBV7-2 and TRBJ2-5, is GAGVSQSPSNKVTEKGKDVELRCDPISGHTALYWYRQSLGQGLEFLIYFQGNSAPDKSGLPSDRFSAERTGGSVSTLTIQRTQQEDSAVYLCASSSTRDSHYFGPGTRLLVL.

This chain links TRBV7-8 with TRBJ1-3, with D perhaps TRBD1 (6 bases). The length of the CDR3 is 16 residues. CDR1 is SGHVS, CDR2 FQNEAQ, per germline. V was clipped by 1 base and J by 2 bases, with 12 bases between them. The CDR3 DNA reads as TGTGCCAGCAGCTTAGGAACCGGGACACCTGGAAACACCATATATTTT. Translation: CASSLGTGTPGNTIYF.

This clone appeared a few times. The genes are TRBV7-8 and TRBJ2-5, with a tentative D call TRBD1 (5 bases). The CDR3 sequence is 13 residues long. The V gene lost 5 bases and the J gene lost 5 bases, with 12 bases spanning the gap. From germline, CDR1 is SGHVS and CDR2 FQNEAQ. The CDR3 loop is CASSGRVRETQYF. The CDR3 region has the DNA TGTGCCAGCAGCGGCAGGGTTCGTGAGACCCAGTACTTC. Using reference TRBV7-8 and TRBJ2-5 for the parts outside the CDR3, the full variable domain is GAGVSQSPRYKVAKRGQDVALRCDPISGHVSLFWYQQALGQGPEFLTYFQNEAQLDKSGLPSDRFFAERPEGSVSTLKIQRTQQEDSAVYLCASSGRVRETQYFGPGTRLLVL.

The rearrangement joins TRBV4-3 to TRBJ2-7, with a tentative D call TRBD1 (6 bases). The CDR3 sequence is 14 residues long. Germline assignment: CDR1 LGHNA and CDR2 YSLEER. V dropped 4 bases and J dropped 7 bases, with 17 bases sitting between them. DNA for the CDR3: TGCGCCAGCAGCCTCGAAACCAGGGGCAGGGAGCAGTACTTC. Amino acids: CASSLETRGREQYF.

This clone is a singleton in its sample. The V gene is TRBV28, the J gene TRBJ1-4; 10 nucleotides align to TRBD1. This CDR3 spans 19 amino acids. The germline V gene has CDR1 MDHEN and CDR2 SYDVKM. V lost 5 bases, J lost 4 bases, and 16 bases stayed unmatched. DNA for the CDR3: TGTGCCAGCAGTCTCTATTACGGACAGGGGGTGGACGTTAATGAAAAACTGTTTTTT. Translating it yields CASSLYYGQGVDVNEKLFF.

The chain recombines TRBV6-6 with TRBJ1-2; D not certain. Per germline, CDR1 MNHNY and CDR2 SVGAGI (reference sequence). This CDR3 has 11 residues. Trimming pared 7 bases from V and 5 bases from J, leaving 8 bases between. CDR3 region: CASTNLYGYTF. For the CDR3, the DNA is TGTGCCAGCACTAATTTGTATGGCTACACCTTC.

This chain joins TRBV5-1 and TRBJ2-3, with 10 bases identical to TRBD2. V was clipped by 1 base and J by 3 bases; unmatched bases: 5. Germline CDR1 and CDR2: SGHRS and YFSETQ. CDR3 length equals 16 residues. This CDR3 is CASSLRSGGATDTQYF. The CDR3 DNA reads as TGCGCCAGCAGCTTGAGGAGCGGGGGGGCGACAGATACGCAGTATTTT.

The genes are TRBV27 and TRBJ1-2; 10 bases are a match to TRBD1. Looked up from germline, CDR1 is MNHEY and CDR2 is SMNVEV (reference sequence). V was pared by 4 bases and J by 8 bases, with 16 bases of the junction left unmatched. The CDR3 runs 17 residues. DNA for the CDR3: TGTGCCAGCAGTTCTTCCGGGACAGGGGTTTGGGTCATGGGCTACACCTTC. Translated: CASSSSGTGVWVMGYTF.

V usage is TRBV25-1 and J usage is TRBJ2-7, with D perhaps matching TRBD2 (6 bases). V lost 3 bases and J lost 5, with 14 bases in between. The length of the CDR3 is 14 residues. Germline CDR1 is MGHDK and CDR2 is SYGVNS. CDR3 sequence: CASSDPRGGHEQYF. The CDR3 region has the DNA TGTGCCAGCAGTGACCCTCGGGGAGGCCACGAGCAGTACTTC.

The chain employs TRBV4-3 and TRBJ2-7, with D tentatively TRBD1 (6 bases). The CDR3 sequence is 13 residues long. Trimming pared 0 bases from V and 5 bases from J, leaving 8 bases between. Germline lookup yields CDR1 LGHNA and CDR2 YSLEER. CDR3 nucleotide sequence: TGCGCCAGCAGCCAAGACAGGGGCCACGAGCAGTACTTC. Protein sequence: CASSQDRGHEQYF.

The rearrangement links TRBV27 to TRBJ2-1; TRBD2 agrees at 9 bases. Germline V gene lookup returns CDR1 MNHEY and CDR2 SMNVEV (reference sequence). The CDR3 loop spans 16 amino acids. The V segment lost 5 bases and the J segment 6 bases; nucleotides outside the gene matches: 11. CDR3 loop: CASSPPSGGFRNEQFF. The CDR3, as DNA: TGTGCCAGCAGTCCCCCCAGCGGGGGGTTTCGCAATGAGCAGTTCTTC.

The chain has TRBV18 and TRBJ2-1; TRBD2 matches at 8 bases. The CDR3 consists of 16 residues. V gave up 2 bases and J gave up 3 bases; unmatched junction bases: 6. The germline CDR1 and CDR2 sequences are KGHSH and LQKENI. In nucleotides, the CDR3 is TGTGCCAGCTCACCAGCCCCGGGACTAGACTACAATGAGCAGTTCTTC. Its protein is CASSPAPGLDYNEQFF.

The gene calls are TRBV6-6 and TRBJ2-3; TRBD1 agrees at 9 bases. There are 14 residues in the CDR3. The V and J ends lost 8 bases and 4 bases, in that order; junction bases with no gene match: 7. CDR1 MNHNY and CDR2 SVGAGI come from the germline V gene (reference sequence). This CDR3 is CASSRDRAPDTQYF. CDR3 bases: TGTGCCAGCTCCCGGGACAGGGCCCCAGATACGCAGTATTTT.

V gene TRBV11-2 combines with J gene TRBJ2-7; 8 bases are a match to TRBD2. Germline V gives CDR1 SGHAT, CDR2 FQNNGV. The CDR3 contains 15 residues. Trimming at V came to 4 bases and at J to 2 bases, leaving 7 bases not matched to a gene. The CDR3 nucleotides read TGTGCCAGCAGCTCAAGGACTAGCTCCCCCTACGAGCAGTACTTC. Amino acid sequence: CASSSRTSSPYEQYF.

The CDR3 here is CASSGDRIGELFF. CDR3 in DNA: TGTGCCAGCAGCGGGGACAGGATCGGGGAGCTGTTTTTT. The chain is built from TRBV7-2 and TRBJ2-2, with TRBD1 identical over 8 bases. Germline V gene lookup returns CDR1 SGHTA and CDR2 FQGNSA. CDR3 size: 13 residues. J lost 7 bases, V lost 5 bases, and 3 bases had no gene match.

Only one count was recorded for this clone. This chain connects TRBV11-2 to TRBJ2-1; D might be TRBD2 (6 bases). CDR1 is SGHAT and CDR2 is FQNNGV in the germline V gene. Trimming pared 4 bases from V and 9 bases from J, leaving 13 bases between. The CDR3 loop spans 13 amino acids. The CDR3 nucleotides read TGTGCCAGCAGCTCCGGGGGTAGCGGTGAGCAGTTCTTC. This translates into CASSSGGSGEQFF.

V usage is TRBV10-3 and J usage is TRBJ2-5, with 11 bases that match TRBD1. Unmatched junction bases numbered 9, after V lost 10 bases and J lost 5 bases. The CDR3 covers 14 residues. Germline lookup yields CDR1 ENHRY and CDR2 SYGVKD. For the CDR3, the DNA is TGTGCCAGCGGGACAGGGGGTAATTTTGAGACCCAGTACTTC. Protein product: CASGTGGNFETQYF.

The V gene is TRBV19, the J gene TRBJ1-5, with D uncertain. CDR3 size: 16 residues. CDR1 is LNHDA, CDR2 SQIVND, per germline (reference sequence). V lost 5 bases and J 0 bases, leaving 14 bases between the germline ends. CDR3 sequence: CASSPRGFYSNQPQHF. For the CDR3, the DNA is TGTGCCAGTAGTCCTCGAGGCTTCTATAGCAATCAGCCCCAGCATTTT.

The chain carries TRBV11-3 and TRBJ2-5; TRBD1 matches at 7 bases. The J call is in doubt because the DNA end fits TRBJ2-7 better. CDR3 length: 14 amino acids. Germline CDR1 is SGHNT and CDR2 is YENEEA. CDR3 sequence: CASSPRGHSYEQYF. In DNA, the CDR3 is TGTGCCAGCAGCCCAAGGGGGCACTCCTACGAGCAGTACTTC.